A single sample is the source of the 13 T cell receptor beta chains below, sequenced in a study of breast tumors, draining lymph nodes, adjacent tissues. Each CDR3 protein is one row after TCRdb ran MiXCR on the multiplex PCR reads. The sample carries around 250,000 distinct CDR3 sequences, 30% to 35% recorded once. The lymph nodes were axillary draining lymph nodes from breast cancer patients. The sequencing input was axillary lymph node tissue. The receptors come from a female donor with breast cancer. Some clones in this sample may be carry-over from other donors' samples.

The gene calls are TRBV25-1 and TRBJ2-3; 7 bases map to TRBD2. The CDR3 covers 14 residues. V shed 0 bases, J shed 11 bases, and the junction held 8 bases outside the gene matches. Germline V gene lookup returns CDR1 MGHDK and CDR2 SYGVNS. CDR3 loop: CASSEYRDYNEQYF. CDR3 coding DNA: TGTGCCAGCAGTGAATATCGGGACTACAATGAGCAGTATTTT.

This clonotype was seen at least ten times. V and J are TRBV5-1 and TRBJ2-1; maybe TRBD2 (6 bases). Germline CDR1 is SGHRS and CDR2 is YFSETQ. The V gene lost 8 bases and the J gene lost 3 bases, with 15 bases spanning the gap. The CDR3 loop spans 14 amino acids. CDR3 sequence reads: CASSKVGGYNEQFF. DNA for the CDR3: TGCGCCAGTTCGAAGGTGGGGGGCTACAATGAGCAGTTCTTC. Full variable domain (remainder filled in from reference TRBV5-1 and TRBJ2-1): KAGVTQTPRYLIKTRGQQVTLSCSPISGHRSVSWYQQTPGQGLQFLFEYFSETQRNKGNFPGRFSGRQFSNSRSEMNVSTLELGDSALYLCASSKVGGYNEQFFGPGTRLTVL.

The CDR3 spells CASGSGAYNEQFF. In DNA form, the CDR3 reads TGTGCCAGCGGTAGCGGGGCCTACAATGAGCAGTTCTTC. The chain couples TRBV3-1 to TRBJ2-1; the match to TRBD2 covers 8 bases. Unmatched junction bases numbered 2, after V lost 8 bases and J lost 2 bases. The CDR3 spans 13 residues. CDR1 and CDR2 (germline): LGHDT, YNNKEL (reference sequence).

The chain carries TRBV28 and TRBJ2-7, with 8 positions matching TRBD2. Germline CDR1 and CDR2: MDHEN and SYDVKM. Trimming at V came to 4 bases and at J to 4 bases, leaving 9 bases not matched to a gene. The CDR3 length is 15 residues. DNA of the CDR3: TGTGCCAGCAGTTCTTGGGCGGGAGGCTTATACGAGCAGTACTTC. It specifies CASSSWAGGLYEQYF.

This clonotype turned up a few times. Given a much more abundant clone one base away, this may be a read error. The chain links TRBV6-1 to TRBJ2-1, with a tentative D call TRBD2 (6 bases). Trimming took off 5 bases at V and 6 bases at J, with 8 bases between the two ends. This CDR3 has 12 residues. The germline V gene encodes CDR1 MNHNS and CDR2 SASEGT. Here the CDR3 DNA reads TGTGCCAGCAGTCCGACTAGCAATGAGCAGTTCTTC. It specifies CASSPTSNEQFF.

This clonotype was counted many times. This rearrangement joins TRBV2 to TRBJ2-1; TRBD2 aligns across 13 bases. Germline-derived CDR1 and CDR2 are SNHLY and FYNNEI. The CDR3 covers 15 residues. The J segment lost 7 bases and the V segment lost 5 bases, leaving 5 bases of the junction unmatched. The CDR3 here is CASSRLAGGGNEQFF. Here the CDR3 DNA reads TGTGCCAGCAGTCGACTAGCGGGAGGTGGGAATGAGCAGTTCTTC.

This chain links TRBV5-1 with TRBJ1-4; the match to TRBD1 covers 12 bases. This CDR3 comprises 15 residues. V lost 3 bases to trimming and J lost 10 bases; unmatched junction nucleotides: 7. CDR1 is SGHRS, CDR2 YFSETQ, per germline. CDR3 DNA: TGCGCCAGCAGCTGGACGGGACAGGGGGCCCGAAAACTGTTTTTT. It translates to CASSWTGQGARKLFF.

There are many counts of this clonotype. The CDR3 DNA is TGTGCCAGTAGTATTCCTAGCGGGGGCAGGGATGAGCAGTTCTTC. This gives the protein CASSIPSGGRDEQFF. This chain uses TRBV19 with TRBJ2-1; 10 bases align to TRBD2. Germline V gene sequence: CDR1 LNHDA, CDR2 SQIVND (reference sequence). With V trimmed by 3 bases and J by 8 bases, 7 bases remained unmatched. The CDR3 loop spans 15 amino acids. Based on the CDR3 plus reference TRBV19 and TRBJ2-1, the full variable domain is DGGITQSPKYLFRKEGQNVTLSCEQNLNHDAMYWYRQDPGQGLRLIYYSQIVNDFQKGDIAEGYSVSREKKESFPLTVTSAQKNPTAFYLCASSIPSGGRDEQFFGPGTRLTVL.

This clonotype was recorded at least ten times. The rearrangement uses TRBV5-1 and TRBJ1-4; TRBD1 might be the D (5 bases). Germline CDR1 SGHRS, CDR2 YFSETQ. The V end lost 2 bases, the J end lost 0 bases, and 14 bases lay between the germline ends. The CDR3 has 17 amino acids. The CDR3 loop reads CASSFRGSEATNEKLFF. DNA for the CDR3: TGCGCCAGCAGCTTTCGGGGGTCAGAGGCAACTAATGAAAAACTGTTTTTT.

The rearrangement uses TRBV15 and TRBJ1-6; 10 bases fit TRBD1. CDR3 length: 16 residues. Germline CDR1 LNHNV, CDR2 YYDKDF (reference sequence). The V gene end was trimmed by 1 base and the J gene end by 9 bases; junction bases not matched to a gene: 6. CDR3 region: CATSRAWDRGGSPLHF. The DNA of the CDR3 is TGTGCCACCAGCAGAGCCTGGGACAGGGGTGGTTCACCCCTCCACTTT.

V is TRBV28 and J is TRBJ1-4, with 7 bases aligning to TRBD1. CDR1 is MDHEN, CDR2 SYDVKM, per germline. V was clipped by 3 bases and J by 7 bases; unmatched bases: 2. The CDR3 is 13 amino acids. The CDR3 sequence: CASSFQGGEKLFF. CDR3 bases: TGTGCCAGCAGTTTCCAGGGGGGTGAAAAACTGTTTTTT.

This clonotype appeared many times. V usage is TRBV20-1 and J usage is TRBJ1-2, with 9 bases matching TRBD1. After removal of 5 bases from V and 5 bases from J, the junction contained 6 bases not matched to a gene. The germline V gene has CDR1 DFQATT and CDR2 SNEGSKA (reference sequence). The CDR3 is made up of 13 amino acids. CDR3 bases: TGCAGTGCTTGGACAGGGGAGGGTTATGGCTACACCTTC. Protein: CSAWTGEGYGYTF.

This clonotype was counted only a few times. The chain is built from TRBV7-9 and TRBJ1-1; D is unclear. The germline V gene has CDR1 SEHNR and CDR2 FQNEAQ (reference sequence). The germline V and J ends were trimmed by 1 base and 5 bases, with 8 bases remaining between them. The CDR3 loop spans 13 amino acids. The CDR3 here is CASSLVRGTEAFF. CDR3 nucleotide sequence: TGTGCCAGCAGCTTAGTACGAGGGACTGAAGCTTTCTTT.